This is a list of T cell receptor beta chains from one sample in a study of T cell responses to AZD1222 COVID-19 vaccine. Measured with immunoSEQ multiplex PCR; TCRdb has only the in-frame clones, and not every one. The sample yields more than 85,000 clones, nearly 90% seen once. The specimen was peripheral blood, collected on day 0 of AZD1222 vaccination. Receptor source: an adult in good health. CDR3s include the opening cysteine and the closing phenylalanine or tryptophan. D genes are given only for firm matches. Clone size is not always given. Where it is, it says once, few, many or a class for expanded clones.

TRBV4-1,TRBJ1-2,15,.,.,CASSQGHGRDSGYTF,TGCGCCAGCAGCCAAGGACACGGCAGGGATAGTGGCTACACCTTC
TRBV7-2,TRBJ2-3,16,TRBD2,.,CASSLYGTSGTDTQYF,TGTGCCAGCAGCTTATATGGGACTAGCGGTACAGATACGCAGTATTTT
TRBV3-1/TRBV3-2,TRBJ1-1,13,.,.,CASSQDRGTEAFF,TGTGCCAGCAGCCAAGATCGCGGGACTGAAGCTTTCTTT
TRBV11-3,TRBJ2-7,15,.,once,CASSLGGGSSYEQYF,TGTGCCAGCAGCTTAGGAGGTGGAAGCTCCTACGAGCAGTACTTC
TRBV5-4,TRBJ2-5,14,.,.,CASSLDGDLGTQYF,TGTGCCAGCAGCTTGGACGGCGACCTTGGGACCCAGTACTTC
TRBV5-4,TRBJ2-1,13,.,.,CASSENVNNEQFF,TGTGCCAGCAGCGAGAACGTGAACAATGAGCAGTTCTTC
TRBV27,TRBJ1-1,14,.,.,CASSPVRAGAEAFF,TGTGCCAGCAGTCCAGTACGGGCCGGGGCAGAAGCTTTCTTT
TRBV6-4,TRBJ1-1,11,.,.,CARGLGDEAFF,TGTGCCAGGGGGCTGGGGGATGAAGCTTTCTTT
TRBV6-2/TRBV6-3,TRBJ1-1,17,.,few,CASSLLSLGGGNTEAFF,TGTGCCAGCAGTCTTCTCTCTCTCGGGGGTGGGAACACTGAAGCTTTCTTT
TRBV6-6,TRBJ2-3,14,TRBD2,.,CATKSGGATDTQYF,TGTGCCACCAAGAGCGGGGGGGCCACAGATACGCAGTATTTT
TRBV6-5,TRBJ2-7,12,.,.,CASSFDKDEQYF,TGTGCCAGCAGTTTCGACAAGGACGAGCAGTACTTC
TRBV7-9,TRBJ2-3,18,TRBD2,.,CASSEPGLAGGSTDTQYF,TGTGCCAGCAGCGAACCGGGACTAGCGGGGGGTAGCACAGATACGCAGTATTTT
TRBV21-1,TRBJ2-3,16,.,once,CASSPWDWASTDTQYF,TGTGCCAGCAGCCCTTGGGACTGGGCGAGCACAGATACGCAGTATTTT
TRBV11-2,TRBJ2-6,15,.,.,CATSGWRSGANVLTF,TGTGCCACCTCCGGCTGGCGATCTGGGGCCAACGTCCTGACTTTC
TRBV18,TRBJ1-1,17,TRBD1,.,CASSPDWDRGLNTEAFF,TGTGCCAGCTCACCAGATTGGGACAGGGGGCTGAACACTGAAGCTTTCTTT
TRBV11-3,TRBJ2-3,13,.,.,CASSFTGTDTQYF,TGTGCCAGCAGCTTCACCGGGACCGATACGCAGTATTTT
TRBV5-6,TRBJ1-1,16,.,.,CASSSLGRATDTEAFF,TGTGCCAGCAGCTCTCTAGGGCGTGCGACGGACACTGAAGCTTTCTTT
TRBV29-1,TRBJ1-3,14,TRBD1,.,CSVKTGGGGNTIYF,TGCAGCGTCAAAACAGGGGGCGGTGGAAACACCATATATTTT
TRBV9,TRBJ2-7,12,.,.,CASGDAGDEQYF,TGTGCCAGCGGAGATGCAGGGGACGAGCAGTACTTC
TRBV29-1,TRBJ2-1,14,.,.,CSVEVVSSYNEQFF,TGCAGCGTTGAAGTGGTTAGCTCCTACAATGAGCAGTTCTTC
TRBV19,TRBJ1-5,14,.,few,CASSIWGVNQPQHF,TGTGCCAGTAGTATATGGGGGGTCAATCAGCCCCAGCATTTT
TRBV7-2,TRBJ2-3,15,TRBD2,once,CASSLSGRGADTQYF,TGTGCCAGCAGCCTTAGCGGGAGGGGGGCAGATACGCAGTATTTT
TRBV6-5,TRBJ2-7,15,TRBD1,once,CASSYAGTGGREQYF,TGTGCCAGCAGTTACGCGGGGACAGGGGGCAGGGAGCAGTACTTC
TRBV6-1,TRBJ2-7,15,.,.,CASSEGGRLIDEQYF,TGTGCCAGCAGTGAAGGGGGCAGATTGATCGACGAGCAGTACTTC